What follows are 15 T cell receptor beta chains derived from one specimen sequenced in a study of blood T cell repertoires in COVID-19. Method: immunoSEQ multiplex PCR; TCRdb's copy keeps in-frame clones and lacks some. This table has about 250,000 clones, 80% to 85% appearing once. Sequencing used peripheral blood. Source of these receptors: a man aged 35 to 55 with acute or convalescent COVID-19.

This clone was picked up one time. The chain carries TRBV5-1 and TRBJ1-5, with TRBD1 identical over 7 bases. V was pared by 4 bases and J by 7 bases, with 5 bases of the junction left unmatched. CDR1 and CDR2 (germline): SGHRS, YFSETQ. The CDR3 totals 13 residues. CDR3 in DNA: TGCGCCAGCAGCCGCGACAGGGAACAGCCCCAGCATTTT. Translation: CASSRDREQPQHF.

This clone was detected a few times. The chain links TRBV6-6 to TRBJ2-1, with TRBD2 matching 11 bases. The CDR3 contains 15 residues. V was clipped by 7 bases and J by 7 bases; unmatched bases: 9. Germline values: CDR1 MNHNY, CDR2 SVGAGI (reference sequence). The CDR3 sequence: CASNRLAGRLNEQFF. CDR3 bases: TGTGCCAGCAATCGACTAGCGGGAAGGTTGAATGAGCAGTTCTTC.

The V and J genes are TRBV6-5 and TRBJ1-2; D might be TRBD1 (6 bases). The CDR3 is made up of 15 amino acids. CDR1 is MNHEY, CDR2 SVGAGI, per germline. V was pared by 3 bases and J by 5 bases, with 16 bases between. The CDR3 DNA is TGTGCCAGCAGTTATGGCACAGGGTGGATATATGGCTACACCTTC. Translation: CASSYGTGWIYGYTF.

This clone was counted once. The rearrangement uses TRBV12-3 or TRBV12-4 and TRBJ2-1, with TRBD1 matching over 7 bases. The CDR3 spans 13 residues. After removal of 5 bases from V and 8 bases from J, the junction contained 6 bases not matched to a gene. The CDR3 protein is CASSPRGRDEQFF. In nucleotides, the CDR3 is TGTGCCAGCAGTCCTAGGGGGCGAGATGAGCAGTTCTTC.

This clone was seen a single time. CDR3 coding DNA: TGTGCCAGCAGCTGGACAGGGGGGGGATCTCAGCCCCAGCATTTT. As protein: CASSWTGGGSQPQHF. J is TRBJ1-5 and V is TRBV28, with 10 bases identical to TRBD1. There are 15 residues in the CDR3. Germline V gene sequence: CDR1 MDHEN, CDR2 SYDVKM. Trimming removed 6 bases from V and 6 bases from J; junction bases left unmatched: 8.

This clone has only a few counts. The chain recombines TRBV3-1 (or the pseudogene TRBV3-2) with TRBJ1-2; perhaps TRBD1 as D (5 bases). Trimming removed 1 base at V and 3 bases at J, with 12 bases between. Germline CDR1 and CDR2: LGHDT and YNNKEL (reference sequence). The CDR3 contains 15 residues. CDR3 nucleotide sequence: TGTGCCAGCAGCCAAGGGCAGGGTAATGACTATGGCTACACCTTC. Residues: CASSQGQGNDYGYTF.

The CDR3 reads CASKVTPTQETQYF. The CDR3 DNA follows: TGCGCCAGCAAGGTGACTCCCACTCAAGAGACCCAGTACTTC. This chain joins TRBV5-1 and TRBJ2-5; D uncertain. Germline-derived CDR1 and CDR2 are SGHRS and YFSETQ. V lost 6 bases to trimming and J lost 2 bases, with 14 bases between them. This CDR3 comprises 14 residues.

The J gene is TRBJ2-7, the V gene TRBV4-2; D not certain. Germline CDR1 reads LGHNA; CDR2 reads YNFKEQ. CDR3 length: 15 amino acids. V lost 1 base and J lost 2, with 12 bases in between. This CDR3 is CASSQGAGYPYEQYF. The CDR3 nucleotides read TGTGCCAGCAGCCAAGGGGCCGGATATCCCTACGAGCAGTACTTC.

The chain couples TRBV7-9 to TRBJ1-1; the D gene is possibly TRBD1 (5 bases). Trimming cost V 5 bases and J 1 base, with 17 bases left between them. Germline loops: CDR1 SEHNR, CDR2 FQNEAQ (reference sequence). This CDR3 spans 16 amino acids. The CDR3 DNA reads as TGTGCCAGCAGCAATTATGGGCAGGGTGCGAACACTGAAGCTTTCTTT. This gives the protein CASSNYGQGANTEAFF.

The chain has TRBV20-1 and TRBJ1-2; D not resolved. This CDR3 comprises 11 residues. Germline-derived CDR1 and CDR2 are DFQATT and SNEGSKA (reference sequence). Deletions cut 6 bases from V and 9 bases from J, with 14 bases between. This CDR3 is CSAYREASYTF. Written as DNA, the CDR3 is TGCAGTGCCTACCGTGAGGCCAGCTACACCTTC.

This chain joins TRBV11-1 and TRBJ2-5; 10 bases fit TRBD2. V was clipped by 5 bases and J by 1 base; unmatched bases: 7. In germline, CDR1 is SGHAT, CDR2 FQDESV (reference sequence). The CDR3 totals 16 residues. CDR3 amino acids: CASSVGGLAVQETQYF. In nucleotides, the CDR3 is TGTGCCAGCAGCGTAGGAGGACTAGCGGTCCAAGAGACCCAGTACTTC.

The V call is TRBV3-1 (or the pseudogene TRBV3-2), the J call TRBJ2-7; the match to TRBD2 covers 8 bases. The trim removed 7 bases at V and 2 bases at J, leaving 7 bases unmatched. Germline loops: CDR1 LGHDT, CDR2 YNNKEL (reference sequence). This CDR3 region has 14 residues. CDR3 DNA sequence: TGTGCCAGCACGATAAGCGGGAGCCCCTACGAGCAGTACTTC. Translated, it gives CASTISGSPYEQYF.

The CDR3 spells CASSRQGATTNEKLFF. CDR3 in DNA: TGCGCCAGCAGTAGACAGGGGGCGACCACTAATGAAAAACTGTTTTTT. This chain links TRBV5-1 with TRBJ1-4; TRBD1 aligns across 10 bases. The J segment lost 2 bases and the V segment lost 5 bases, leaving 6 bases of the junction unmatched. The CDR3 is 16 amino acids. Germline loops: CDR1 SGHRS, CDR2 YFSETQ.

This rearrangement joins TRBV28 to TRBJ2-1, with a possible D match to TRBD1 (6 bases). This CDR3 region has 16 residues. V lost 6 bases and J lost 7, with 22 bases in between. Germline V gene data show CDR1 as MDHEN and CDR2 as SYDVKM. The chain's CDR3 is CASSPIGGSGTNEQFF. Here the CDR3 DNA reads TGTGCCAGCAGCCCTATTGGGGGCTCGGGCACAAATGAGCAGTTCTTC.

In this sample, this clone turned up a few times. The chain uses TRBV19 and TRBJ2-5; D may be TRBD1 (5 bases). The CDR3 runs to 15 residues. In germline, CDR1 is LNHDA, CDR2 SQIVND (reference sequence). V lost 10 bases to trimming and J lost 0 bases, with 18 bases between them. CDR3 bases: TGTGCCACCCTAGACTTGACAGCGAACCAAGAGACCCAGTACTTC. Amino acid sequence: CATLDLTANQETQYF.